The clone carrying this T cell receptor (beta chain) came up a few times. The target antigen is unknown. This entry is derived from a study of CD8+CD57+ T cells in acquired aplastic anemia. Study context: An average of about 3.2 ug of DNA was obtained from sorted CD4+ and CD8+ cells.

Overall study results and limits: Patients had fewer than 35 CD8+ CDR3 sequences in common with controls (the shared set).

Profiling that covered TCR beta VDJ and CDR3 relied on genomic DNA as its template. Each CDR3 protein gets one entry after TCRdb re-called the reads with MiXCR. The sample shows about 110,000 distinct CDR3 sequences, approximately 48% of them seen only once. Source material: sorted CD4+, CD8+, or CD8+CD57+ T cells (not recorded which) from PBMCs. The sequence was collected from a human donor in good health, serving as a control.

CDR3 residues: CASSSPAHRGRTEAFF. The DNA for the CDR3 is TGTGCCAGCTCCTCCCCTGCACACAGGGGGCGTACTGAAGCTTTCTTT. This chain connects TRBV6-1 to TRBJ1-1; the match to TRBD1 covers 9 bases. Looked up from germline, CDR1 is MNHNS and CDR2 is SASEGT. V was pared by 8 bases and J by 5 bases, with 15 bases of the junction left unmatched. The CDR3 runs to 16 residues.